What follows describes a single TCR beta chain. The entry originates in a study of blood T cell repertoires in COVID-19. Looking at the study overall: Acute and convalescent COVID-19 specimens originated in the United States, Italy and Spain.

CDR3 length: 13 amino acids. Germline V gene sequence: CDR1 SGDLS, CDR2 YYNGEE. Trimming shortened V by 3 bases and J by 4 bases, and 11 bases separated the two germline ends. Sequencing was performed with immunoSEQ multiplex PCR; in TCRdb, only in-frame clones are kept and a portion is missing. The sample lists some 190,000 clones; nearly 90% were seen once. The sequencing sample was made of PBMCs or T cells enriched from blood (not recorded which). The rearrangement joins TRBV9 to TRBJ2-7; no clear D gene. The clonotype originates from a woman between 35 and 50 years old with acute COVID-19. CDR3 sequence (DNA): TGTGCCAGCAGCGCCGAGGCCAATTACGAGCAGTACTTC. Residues: CASSAEANYEQYF.